This T cell receptor beta chain was observed in a study of PD-L1 blockade in urothelial cancer. Study summary: From 2014, patients received atezolizumab, given as 1,200 mg intravenously every 3 weeks. The study's findings and limits: Pretreatment TCR clonality in blood, when below the median, was predictive of better survival. Expansion of tumor-associated blood clones at 3 weeks was greater in durable-benefit patients.

In regard to this clone: Its antigen is unknown.

Time point reported: peripheral blood 6 weeks after treatment start. There were between 1 and 8 samples from each patient, taken pretreatment and on-treatment. The table came from immunoSEQ multiplex PCR; TCRdb's copy has only in-frame clones and leaves some out. Of about 45,000 clones in the sample, more than 75% were seen once. The sequence derives from a man aged 60 to 75 with urothelial cancer. The sequences come from PBMCs, collected around atezolizumab (anti-PD-L1) treatment.

The CDR3 loop reads CASSGTGEIEQYF. In nucleotides, the CDR3 is TGTGCCAGTTCCGGGACAGGGGAGATCGAGCAGTACTTC. The rearrangement uses TRBV7-9 and TRBJ2-7; 10 bases agree with TRBD1. Germline V gene lookup returns CDR1 SEHNR and CDR2 FQNEAQ (reference sequence). This CDR3 has 13 residues. Trimming at V came to 9 bases and at J to 6 bases, leaving 8 bases not matched to a gene.